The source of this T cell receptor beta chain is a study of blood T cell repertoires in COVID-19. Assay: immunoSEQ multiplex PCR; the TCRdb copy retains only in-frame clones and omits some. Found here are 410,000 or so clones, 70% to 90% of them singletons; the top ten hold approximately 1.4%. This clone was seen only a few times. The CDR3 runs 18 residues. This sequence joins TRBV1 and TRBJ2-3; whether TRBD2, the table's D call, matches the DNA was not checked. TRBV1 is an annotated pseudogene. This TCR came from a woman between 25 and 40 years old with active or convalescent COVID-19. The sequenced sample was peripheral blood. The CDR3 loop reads CTSSQVPSGGKSTDTQYF. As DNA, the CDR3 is TGCACCAGCAGCCAAGTCCCTAGCGGGGGTAAAAGCACAGATACGCAGTATTTT.